This T cell receptor beta chain was documented in a study of siplizumab effects on memory and regulatory T cells. Study results and caveats: Mappable alloreactive CD4+ clones came from Treg cells about 65% of the time on average with siplizumab, against around 25% in controls. Fewer alloreactive sequences mapped to unstimulated CD4+ memory cells under siplizumab.

CDR1 SGHRS and CDR2 YFSETQ come from the germline V gene. The CDR3 contains 17 residues. The V end was cut by 1 base, the J end by 0 bases, with 16 bases between. Each sample had roughly 10^5 TCR templates assayed. Here immunoSEQ multiplex PCR was the method, and the copy in TCRdb shows in-frame clones only, minus some. Found here are under 95,000 clones, 85% to 95% of them singletons; the top ten hold roughly 0.29%. Regarding this clone: Antigen: not known.

The chain joins TRBV5-1 to TRBJ1-1, with D unresolved. Specimen: non-Treg CD4+ T cells sorted from blood. The receptor was isolated from a human donor in good health. In DNA form, the CDR3 reads TGCGCCAGCAGCTTGATGTCAGGTGATACCATGAACACTGAAGCTTTCTTT. Translation: CASSLMSGDTMNTEAFF.